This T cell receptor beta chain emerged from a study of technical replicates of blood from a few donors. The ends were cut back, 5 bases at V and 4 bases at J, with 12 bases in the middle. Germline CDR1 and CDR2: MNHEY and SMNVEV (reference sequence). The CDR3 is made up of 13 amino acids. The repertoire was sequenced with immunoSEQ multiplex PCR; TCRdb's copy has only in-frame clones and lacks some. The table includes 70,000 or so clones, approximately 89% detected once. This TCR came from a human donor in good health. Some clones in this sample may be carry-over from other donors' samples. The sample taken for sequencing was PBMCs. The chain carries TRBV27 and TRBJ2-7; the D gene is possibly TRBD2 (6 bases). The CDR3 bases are TGTGCCAGCAGTGCCGGGACTGCGTACGAGCAGTACTTC. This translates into CASSAGTAYEQYF.